Below are 18 T cell receptor beta chains sequenced from a single sample in a study of tumor and adjacent non-tumor tissue in lung cancer. The template was RNA from unsorted bulk tissue. Three rounds of nested PCR, following a modified ARM-PCR protocol, produced the TCRbeta library. TCRdb re-called the multiplex PCR reads with MiXCR, one entry per CDR3 protein. The sample has approximately 120,000 distinct CDR3 sequences, 60% to 80% seen once; the top ten hold more than 35%. Sequencing used lung tumor tissue. Receptors originate from an older woman with non-small cell lung cancer.

As for this clonotype: At one end the junction does not follow the germline gene, possibly because of a read error. The chain recombines TRBV11-2 with TRBJ2-3, with 12 bases that match TRBD2. Germline V CDR1 and CDR2: SGHAT, FQNNGV. This CDR3 has 17 residues. CDR3 loop: CAISFSLAGGSTDTQYF. The CDR3 DNA sequence: TGTGCCATCAGCTTTTCACTAGCGGGGGGCTCCACAGATACGCAGTATTTT. The whole variable domain, remainder taken from reference TRBV11-2 and TRBJ2-3, is EAGVAQSPRYKIIEKRQSVAFWCNPISGHATLYWYQQILGQGPKLLIQFQNNGVVDDSQLPKDRFSAERLKGVDSTLKIQPAKLEDSAVYLCAISFSLAGGSTDTQYFGPGTRLTVL.

This clonotype was seen only a few times. A much larger clone differs by one base, so this may be a read error. The missing conserved phenylalanine or tryptophan at the end of this CDR3 makes a read error likely. CDR3 nucleotides: TGCAGCGCCAAAAACTCAGGGGACAACTATGGCTACACCTCC. As protein: CSAKNSGDNYGYTS. V usage is TRBV29-1 and J usage is TRBJ1-2; tentative D call: TRBD1 (6 bases). V gave up 7 bases and J gave up 2 bases, with 17 bases separating them. Germline CDR1 reads SQVTM; CDR2 reads ANQGSEA. The CDR3 has 14 residues.

This clonotype was counted ten times or more. The genes are TRBV12-3 or TRBV12-4 and TRBJ1-1; D uncertain. This CDR3 contains 14 residues. Trimming pared 3 bases from V and 1 base from J, leaving 9 bases between. The CDR3, as DNA: TGTGCCAGCAGTTTGAACAACGGGAACACTGAAGCTTTCTTT. It yields the protein CASSLNNGNTEAFF.

Worth noting for this clonotype: At one boundary the junction diverges from the germline segment, which might be a read error. The chain carries TRBV11-3 and TRBJ2-7, with D perhaps TRBD2 (5 bases). The CDR3 spans 14 residues. The germline CDR1 and CDR2 sequences are SGHNT and YENEEA. The CDR3 is CASCLDTGTYELYF. CDR3 DNA sequence: TGTGCCAGCTGTTTAGATACGGGAACATACGAGCTGTACTTC.

As for this clonotype: The junction does not match germline at one end; this may be a read error. The chain joins TRBV10-2 to TRBJ2-7; tentatively, D is TRBD2 (5 bases). The germline V gene encodes CDR1 WSHSY and CDR2 SAAADI. The CDR3 covers 11 residues. CDR3 nucleotide sequence: TGCACCAGCGGCCACACTAGCGAGCAGTACTTC. It codes for CTSGHTSEQYF.

Ten or more counts support this clonotype. The chain combines TRBV20-1 with TRBJ2-7, with 11 bases fitting TRBD2. J was trimmed by 2 bases and V by 6 bases; bases with no gene match: 3. The CDR3 covers 13 residues. Germline V gives CDR1 DFQATT, CDR2 SNEGSKA (reference sequence). This CDR3 is CSAPTSGAYEQYF. Here the CDR3 DNA reads TGCAGTGCCCCGACTAGCGGGGCCTACGAGCAGTACTTC.

There are many counts of this clonotype. The chain is built from TRBV20-1 and TRBJ2-3, with TRBD1 matching over 8 bases. J was trimmed by 1 base and V by 6 bases; bases with no gene match: 6. The CDR3 totals 14 residues. Per the germline V gene, CDR1 is DFQATT and CDR2 is SNEGSKA (reference sequence). DNA for the CDR3: TGCAGTGCGCCGACAGGGGACGGCACAGATACGCAGTATTTT. This sequence encodes CSAPTGDGTDTQYF.

This clonotype came up many times. The chain joins TRBV7-2 to TRBJ1-1; weak D call: TRBD1 (5 bases). Trimming cost V 2 bases and J 0 bases, with 10 bases left between them. The CDR3 has 15 residues. CDR1 and CDR2 (germline): SGHTA, FQGNSA. The CDR3 reads CASSLKGSLNTEAFF. In DNA form, the CDR3 reads TGTGCCAGCAGCTTAAAGGGGTCATTGAACACTGAAGCTTTCTTT.

This chain joins TRBV28 and TRBJ2-1; D perhaps matches TRBD1 (6 bases). From germline, CDR1 is MDHEN and CDR2 SYDVKM. Trimming shortened V by 10 bases and J by 9 bases, and 22 bases separated the two germline ends. The CDR3 totals 14 residues. The CDR3 is CANSNYREGSEQFF. For the CDR3, the DNA is TGTGCCAACAGCAATTACAGGGAAGGGAGTGAGCAGTTCTTC. The variable domain in full, completed from reference TRBV28 and TRBJ2-1, reads DVKVTQSSRYLVKRTGEKVFLECVQDMDHENMFWYRQDPGLGLRLIYFSYDVKMKEKGDIPEGYSVSREKKERFSLILESASTNQTSMYLCANSNYREGSEQFFGPGTRLTVL.

For this clonotype: This may be a read error, as it is one base from a much larger clone. The rearrangement joins TRBV6-2 or TRBV6-3 to TRBJ1-1; 7 nucleotides agree with TRBD1. The germline V gene has CDR1 MNHEY and CDR2 SVGEGT. CDR3 size: 14 residues. The CDR3 loop is CANIAQGSKTEAFF. The CDR3, as DNA: TGTGCCAACATAGCACAGGGGAGTAAGACTGAGGCTTTCTTT.

By share, this clonotype ranks as medium-sized. The chain couples TRBV4-3 to TRBJ1-1, with D possibly matching TRBD1 (5 bases). CDR3 size: 13 residues. CDR1 and CDR2 (germline): LGHNA, YSLEER. Trimming took 0 bases from V and 8 from J, leaving 10 bases between them. The CDR3 here is CASSQDSAGEAFF. The CDR3 region has the DNA TGCGCCAGCAGCCAAGATTCTGCAGGGGAAGCTTTCTTT.

Of note for this clonotype: A single base separates this from a much larger clone, so it may be a read error. This chain uses TRBV5-1 with TRBJ2-2, with a weak D call TRBD1 (6 bases). This CDR3 has 14 residues. CDR1 is SGHRS, CDR2 YFSETQ, per germline. V gave up 4 bases and J gave up 4 bases, with 11 bases separating them. CDR3 DNA sequence: TGCGCCAGCAGCACTCAGGGGACCACCGGGGAGCTGTTTTTT. This sequence encodes CASSTQGTTGELFF.

The table lists this clonotype with a few counts. The chain uses TRBV11-2 and TRBJ1-1, with D possibly being TRBD1 (6 bases). This CDR3 has 14 residues. Between the trimmed V and J ends, which lost 4 bases and 1 base, there was a span of 10 bases. The germline V gene has CDR1 SGHAT and CDR2 FQNNGV. Here the CDR3 reads CASSSQGTNTEAFF. DNA for the CDR3: TGTGCCAGCAGCTCCCAGGGGACGAACACTGAAGCTTTCTTT.

On this clonotype: An end of the junction differs from the germline gene, which may be a read error. The V and J genes are TRBV12-3 or TRBV12-4 and TRBJ2-6; 13 nucleotides line up with TRBD2. This CDR3 contains 18 residues. For the CDR3, the DNA is TGTACCAGCAGTTCCAGTAGACTAGCGGGAGGTGGGACCAACGTCCTGACTTTC. As protein: CTSSSSRLAGGGTNVLTF.

The CDR3 coding sequence is TGTGCCAGCAGCTTGTGGGACAGGGAAGCCAATGAGCAGTTCTTC. Encoded protein: CASSLWDREANEQFF. V is TRBV5-6 and J is TRBJ2-1; 9 bases are a match to TRBD1. Germline V gives CDR1 SGHDT, CDR2 YYEEEE. The CDR3 covers 15 residues. V gave up 1 base and J gave up 6 bases; unmatched junction bases: 5.

The V gene is TRBV9, the J gene TRBJ2-3; D not resolved. Trimming cost V 8 bases and J 2 bases, with 18 bases left between them. This CDR3 spans 15 amino acids. The germline gives CDR1 SGDLS, CDR2 YYNGEE. In DNA, the CDR3 is TGTGCCAGAAGCCTAGGGCAGCCTTACACAGATACGCAGTATTTT. Protein: CARSLGQPYTDTQYF. Based on the CDR3 plus reference TRBV9 and TRBJ2-3, the full variable domain is DSGVTQTPKHLITATGQRVTLRCSPRSGDLSVYWYQQSLDQGLQFLIQYYNGEERAKGNILERFSAQQFPDLHSELNLSSLELGDSALYFCARSLGQPYTDTQYFGPGTRLTVL.

Note on this clonotype: A much larger clone differs by one base, so this may be a read error. The V and J genes are TRBV28 and TRBJ2-3; 7 bases agree with TRBD1. V shed 6 bases, J shed 3 bases, and the junction held 6 bases outside the gene matches. The germline CDR1 and CDR2 sequences are MDHEN and SYDVKM. The CDR3 extends over 14 amino acids. The chain's CDR3 is CASSRGQDTDTQYF. Written as DNA, the CDR3 is TGTGCCAGCAGCCGTGGACAGGATACAGATACGCAGTATTTT. The entire variable domain, with the rest obtained from reference TRBV28 and TRBJ2-3, is as follows: DVKVTQSSRYLVKRTGEKVFLECVQDMDHENMFWYRQDPGLGLRLIYFSYDVKMKEKGDIPEGYSVSREKKERFSLILESASTNQTSMYLCASSRGQDTDTQYFGPGTRLTVL.

This clonotype has ten or more counts. The V and J genes are TRBV4-2 and TRBJ2-1; 7 bases are a match to TRBD2. The ends lost 3 bases at V and 7 bases at J; junction bases unmatched: 6. The CDR3 is 14 residues long. Looked up from germline, CDR1 is LGHNA and CDR2 is YNFKEQ. The CDR3 region is CASSQDGTTNEQFF. CDR3 bases: TGTGCCAGCAGCCAGGACGGGACTACAAATGAGCAGTTCTTC.